This record looks at one T cell receptor beta chain sequence and its context. The antigen is undetermined. V dropped 6 bases and J dropped 0 bases, with 15 bases sitting between them. Germline loops: CDR1 MDHEN, CDR2 SYDVKM. The length of the CDR3 is 16 residues. Production of TCR cDNA was by 5'RACE template switching, which also added a universal primer site and UMIs. MiXCR, run by TCRdb on the 5' RACE reads, gives a single entry per CDR3 protein. The sample includes a few hundred thousand distinct CDR3 sequences, less than 20% of them seen just once. This entry is derived from a study of T cells after yellow fever vaccination. Study-level results: When the response was secondary, it was weaker but reached its peak faster, day 5 versus 15.

This sequence originates from a man between 18 and 29 years old who received the YFV17D yellow fever vaccine. The material was PBMCs, obtained 5 to 6 days after the first yellow fever vaccination. The chain carries TRBV28 and TRBJ2-4; D might be TRBD2 (6 bases). The CDR3 reads CASRSTGGVAKNIQYF. For the CDR3, the DNA is TGTGCCAGCAGGTCCACAGGAGGGGTAGCCAAAAACATTCAGTACTTC.